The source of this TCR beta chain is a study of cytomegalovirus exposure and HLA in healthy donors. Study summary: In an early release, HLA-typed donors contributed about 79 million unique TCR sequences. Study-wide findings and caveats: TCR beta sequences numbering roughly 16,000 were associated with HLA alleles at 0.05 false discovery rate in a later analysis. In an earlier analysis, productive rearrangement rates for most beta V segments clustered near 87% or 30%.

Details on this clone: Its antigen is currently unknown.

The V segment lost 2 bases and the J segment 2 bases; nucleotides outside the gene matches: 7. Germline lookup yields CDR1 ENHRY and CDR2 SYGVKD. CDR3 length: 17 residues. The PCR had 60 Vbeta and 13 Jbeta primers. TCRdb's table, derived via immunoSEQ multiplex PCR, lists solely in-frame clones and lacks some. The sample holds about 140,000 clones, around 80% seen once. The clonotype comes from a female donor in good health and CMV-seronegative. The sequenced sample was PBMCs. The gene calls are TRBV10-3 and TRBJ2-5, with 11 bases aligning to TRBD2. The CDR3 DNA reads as TGTGCCATCAGTGAGACCTACCGACTAGCGGGGCAAGAGACCCAGTACTTC. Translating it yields CAISETYRLAGQETQYF.